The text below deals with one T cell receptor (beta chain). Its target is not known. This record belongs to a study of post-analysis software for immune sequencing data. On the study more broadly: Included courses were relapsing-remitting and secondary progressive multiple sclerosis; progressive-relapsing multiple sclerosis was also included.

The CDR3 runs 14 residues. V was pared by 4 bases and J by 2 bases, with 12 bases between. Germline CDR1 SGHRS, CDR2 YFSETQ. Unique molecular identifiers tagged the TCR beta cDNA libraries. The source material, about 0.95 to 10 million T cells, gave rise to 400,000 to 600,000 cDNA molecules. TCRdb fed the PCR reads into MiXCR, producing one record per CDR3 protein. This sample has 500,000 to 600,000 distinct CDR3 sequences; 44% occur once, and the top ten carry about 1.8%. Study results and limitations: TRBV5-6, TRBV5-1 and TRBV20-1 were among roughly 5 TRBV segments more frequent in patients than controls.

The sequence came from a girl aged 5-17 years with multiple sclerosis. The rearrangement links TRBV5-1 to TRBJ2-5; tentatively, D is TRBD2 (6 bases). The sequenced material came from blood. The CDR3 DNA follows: TGCGCCAGCAGCCGCGGGGAGAAACAAGAGACCCAGTACTTC. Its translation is CASSRGEKQETQYF.